The present TCR beta chain was sequenced within a study of siplizumab effects on memory and regulatory T cells. Whole-study findings and limits: The alloresponse seemed to draw substantially on naive T cells, which appeared more diverse than memory cells.

This clone was seen just once. What it binds is not known. Using immunoSEQ multiplex PCR, the repertoire was profiled, and TCRdb retains in-frame clones only, with some absent. The sample lists fewer than 120,000 clones; 80% to 95% were seen once. The J segment lost 0 bases and the V segment lost 10 bases, leaving 7 bases of the junction unmatched. From germline, CDR1 is MNHEY and CDR2 SMNVEV (reference sequence). The CDR3 has 14 amino acids. The chain couples TRBV27 to TRBJ2-7, with 9 bases fitting TRBD2. The TCR sequence derives from a human donor in good health. The sample comprised CD4+ T cells sorted from blood. The CDR3 protein is CATRSAGGSYEQYF. The CDR3 nucleotides are TGTGCCACCCGCTCAGCGGGAGGCTCCTACGAGCAGTACTTC.